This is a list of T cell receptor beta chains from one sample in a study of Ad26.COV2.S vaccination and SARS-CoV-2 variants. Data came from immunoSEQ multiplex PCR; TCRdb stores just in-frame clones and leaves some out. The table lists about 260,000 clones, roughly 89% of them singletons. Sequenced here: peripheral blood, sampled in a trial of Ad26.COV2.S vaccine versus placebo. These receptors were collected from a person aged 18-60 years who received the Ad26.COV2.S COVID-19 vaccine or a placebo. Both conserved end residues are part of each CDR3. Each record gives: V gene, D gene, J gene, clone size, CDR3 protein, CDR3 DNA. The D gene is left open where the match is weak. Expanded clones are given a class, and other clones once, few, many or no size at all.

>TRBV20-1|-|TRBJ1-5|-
CSANEGSSNQPQHF
TGCAGTGCTAATGAGGGCTCTAGCAATCAGCCCCAGCATTTT
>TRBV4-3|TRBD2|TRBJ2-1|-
CASSQEAGGSSYNEQFF
TGCGCCAGCAGCCAAGAAGCGGGGGGGAGCTCCTACAATGAGCAGTTCTTC
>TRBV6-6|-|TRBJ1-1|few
CASSPQERWGAEAFF
TGTGCCAGCAGTCCCCAAGAGAGGTGGGGGGCTGAAGCTTTCTTT
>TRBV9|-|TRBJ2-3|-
CASSVGIAGSLRDTQYF
TGTGCCAGCAGCGTAGGGATAGCCGGCTCCCTCAGGGATACGCAGTATTTT
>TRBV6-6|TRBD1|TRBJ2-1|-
CASSPPPGQGVGEQFF
TGTGCCAGCAGTCCTCCACCGGGACAGGGTGTAGGTGAGCAGTTCTTC
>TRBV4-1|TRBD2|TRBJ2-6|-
CASSQVGRRAGANVLTF
TGCGCCAGCAGCCAAGTCGGGAGGAGGGCTGGGGCCAACGTCCTGACTTTC
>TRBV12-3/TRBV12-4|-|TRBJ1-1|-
CASSPGVYTEAFF
TGTGCCAGCAGTCCAGGAGTATACACTGAAGCTTTCTTT
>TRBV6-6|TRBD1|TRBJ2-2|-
CASTGQGDGELFF
TGTGCCAGCACGGGACAGGGGGACGGGGAGCTGTTTTTT
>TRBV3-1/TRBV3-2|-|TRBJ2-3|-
CASSSGIIETDTQYF
TGTGCCAGCAGTTCCGGGATTATCGAGACAGATACGCAGTATTTT
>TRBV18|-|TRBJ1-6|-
CASSPDGTGMGSPLHF
TGTGCCAGCTCACCAGATGGGACGGGAATGGGTTCACCCCTCCACTTT
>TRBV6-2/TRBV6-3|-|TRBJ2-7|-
CASSYSSPLQQYF
TGTGCCAGCAGTTACTCGAGCCCGCTACAGCAGTACTTC
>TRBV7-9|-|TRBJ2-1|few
CASSLASGDEQFF
TGTGCCAGCAGCTTAGCTTCGGGGGATGAGCAGTTCTTC
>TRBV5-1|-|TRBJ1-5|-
CASTPGAGSPLQYSNQPQHF
TGCGCCAGCACCCCCGGCGCCGGGAGCCCCCTACAATATAGCAATCAGCCCCAGCATTTT
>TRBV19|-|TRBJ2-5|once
CASSTQVHQETQYF
TGTGCCAGTAGTACTCAGGTGCACCAAGAGACCCAGTACTTC
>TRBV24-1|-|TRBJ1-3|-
CATSSGQHGSGNTIYF
TGTGCCACCAGTTCTGGGCAACACGGCTCTGGAAACACCATATATTTT
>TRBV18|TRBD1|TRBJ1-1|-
CASSGGTGPEAFF
TGTGCCAGCTCAGGGGGGACAGGGCCTGAAGCTTTCTTT
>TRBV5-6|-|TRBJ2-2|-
CASSLVGTGELFF
TGTGCCAGCAGCTTAGTGGGAACCGGGGAGCTGTTTTTT
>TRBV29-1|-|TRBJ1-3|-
CSVLVGRSGNTIYF
TGCAGCGTTTTAGTGGGTCGCTCTGGAAACACCATATATTTT